Reported below is one T cell receptor beta chain. Its antigen is unknown. Positive CCR7 selection of CD45RO-negative cells yielded the naive CD8 cells, and terminally differentiated effector memory CD45RA+ cells were excluded. This sample stems from a study of shared clonotypes between healthy human individuals. Study-wide results and caveats: Clonotypes shared by all four donors outscored non-shared clonotypes in generation probability. Memory subsets generally showed lower estimated richness than naive subsets.

Sorted-subset replicate PCR reactions were performed with 150 to 200 ng DNA, corresponding to roughly 30,000 T cell genomes. TCRdb's copy holds only in-frame clones and misses some; the assay was immunoSEQ multiplex PCR. The table includes around 2,000,000 clones, about 95% detected once. This CDR3 has 14 residues. The V gene's germline CDR1 is SEHNR and CDR2 FQNEAQ (reference sequence). Unmatched junction bases numbered 8, after V lost 7 bases and J lost 6 bases. Sequencing was performed on naive CD8+ T cells sorted from blood. The receptor's source is a man aged 18-30 years in good health. The chain has TRBV7-9 and TRBJ2-1; 8 nucleotides align to TRBD2. Here the CDR3 reads CASTLAGSPNEQFF. CDR3 coding DNA: TGTGCCAGCACCCTAGCGGGCTCCCCCAATGAGCAGTTCTTC. Looking up the rest from reference TRBV7-9 and TRBJ2-1 gives the full variable domain: DTGVSQNPRHKITKRGQNVTFRCDPISEHNRLYWYRQTLGQGPEFLTYFQNEAQLEKSRLLSDRFSAERPKGSFSTLEIQRTEQGDSAMYLCASTLAGSPNEQFFGPGTRLTVL.